The sequence of this TCR beta chain was determined in a study of blood T cell repertoires in COVID-19. Only in-frame clones appear in the TCRdb table, and some are missing; sequencing was by immunoSEQ multiplex PCR. The sample holds more than 200,000 clones, about 88% seen once. CDR1 is MNHNY and CDR2 is SVGAGI in the germline V gene (reference sequence). Trimming cost V 8 bases and J 4 bases, with 11 bases left between them. The CDR3 is 13 amino acids. This chain connects TRBV6-6 to TRBJ1-4; no clear D. The sequenced sample consisted of peripheral blood. The source is a woman aged 55-69 years with acute or convalescent COVID-19. The CDR3: CASFGVLNEKLFF. The CDR3 DNA sequence: TGTGCCAGCTTCGGGGTTCTTAATGAAAAACTGTTTTTT.